Sequencing of this T cell receptor beta chain was carried out in a study of T cells after yellow fever vaccination. Study in general: Fractions of low cell number were prepared using SMART-Seq v4 Ultra Low Input.

A 5'RACE template-switching step, the method used to make TCR cDNA, added a universal primer site and UMIs. Each CDR3 protein is one row after TCRdb ran MiXCR on the 5' RACE reads. The table shows roughly 330,000 distinct CDR3 sequences, with approximately 4.2% occurring only once. The V and J ends lost 7 bases and 2 bases respectively, with 16 bases between them. This CDR3 region has 15 residues. This clonotype was seen a handful of times. Its antigen is as yet unknown. Study-wide points: The study re-detected most primary-vaccination clones after the booster (approximately 97% CD4, 88% CD8).

The sample consisted of PBMCs, taken 5 days after the yellow fever booster vaccination. This sequence originates from a young man who received the YFV17D yellow fever vaccine. The chain couples TRBV12-3 or TRBV12-4 to TRBJ2-3; D call uncertain. CDR3 loop: CASNLDGYSTDTQYF. In DNA form, the CDR3 reads TGTGCCAGCAACTTAGACGGTTATTCCACAGATACGCAGTATTTT.